This TCR beta chain was retrieved from a study of early T cells in non-severe SARS-CoV-2 infection. Overall study context: Sequencing was performed on bulk RNA from unsorted whole blood, leaving chains unpaired.

Germline CDR1 KGHDR, CDR2 SFDVKD. V lost 4 bases and J lost 0; bases outside the gene matches: 3. The CDR3 has 18 amino acids. Study-wide results and caveats: Anti-spike CD8 specificities were favored by VDJdb matching, whose results missed private and CD4 specificities.

At least ten counts were recorded for this clonotype. What it binds is not known. The protocol attached unique molecular identifiers to individual cDNA molecules. TCRdb recomputed calls from the 5' RACE reads with MiXCR, one row per CDR3 protein. Here the sample spans more than 90,000 distinct CDR3 sequences, 11% being singletons. The chain couples TRBV24-1 to TRBJ2-1, with 15 nucleotides matching TRBD2. The sequence was obtained from an adult who was a healthcare worker with PCR-confirmed SARS-CoV-2 infection or an uninfected control (not recorded which). Source material: whole blood. Here the CDR3 reads CATSERTSGRGSYNEQFF. CDR3 sequence (DNA): TGTGCCACCAGTGAACGGACTAGCGGGAGGGGCTCCTACAATGAGCAGTTCTTC.